This T cell receptor beta chain was recovered during a study of T cell repertoires in cytomegalovirus infection. Study background: CMV infection and matching HLA type were both indicated by public TCR beta signatures. Overall study results and limits: Within the response measured ex vivo, HLA-C-restricted CMV-specific TCR beta clonotypes were dominant. CMV carriers with the relevant HLA were identified by cumulative public TCR beta family frequency.

The sample holds many counts of this clonotype. Its target is not known. TCRdb called the reads again in MiXCR, with one record for every CDR3 protein. This table holds under 300,000 distinct CDR3 sequences, approximately 22% found once. The germline gives CDR1 SGHTA, CDR2 FQGNSA. The CDR3 is made up of 16 amino acids. Trimming removed 5 bases at V and 2 bases at J, with 13 bases between. This sequence was found in a human donor in good health (CMV status not recorded). Some clones in this sample may be carry-over from other donors' samples. The V and J genes are TRBV7-2 and TRBJ2-6, with D possibly called TRBD1 or TRBD2 (5 bases each). The specimen was cultured PBMCs, collected from culture after CMV antigen stimulation. The DNA for the CDR3 is TGTGCCAGCAGCCCACGGGACCGCCCTGGGGCCAACGTCCTGACTTTC. This gives the protein CASSPRDRPGANVLTF.